The T cell receptor (beta chain) described here comes from a study of regulatory T cells in long-lasting Graves disease. Libraries of TCR beta came from iRepertoire HTBI primers plus Arm-PCR of CDR3 regions. A single record per CDR3 protein comes from TCRdb applying MiXCR to the multiplex PCR reads. This sample yields some 330,000 distinct CDR3 sequences, of which about 11% are seen a single time; under 20% belongs to the top ten. Time point specified: newly diagnosed GD, antithyroid drugs for less than 3 months. TCR sequences were obtained from RNA taken from PBMCs. With V trimmed by 5 bases and J by 0 bases, 4 bases remained unmatched. Germline V gives CDR1 SGHRS, CDR2 YFSETQ. This CDR3 spans 16 amino acids. The sample also formed part of further work on T cells in Graves' hyperthyroidism and ophthalmopathy.

The sample was peripheral blood mononuclear cells (PBMCs), taken at new diagnosis, from a patient treated with antithyroid drugs. This TCR came from a woman aged 18-30 years with Graves disease. The rearrangement uses TRBV5-1 and TRBJ2-3; the match to TRBD2 covers 12 bases. This CDR3 is CASSTGTSGSTDTQYF. The CDR3 nucleotides read TGCGCCAGCAGTACCGGGACTAGCGGGAGCACAGATACGCAGTATTTT.